One and the same sample provided the 20 T cell receptor beta chains below, sequenced in a study of T cells in Graves' hyperthyroidism and ophthalmopathy. What was amplified from RNA transcripts were TCR beta CDR3 regions. The TCR CDR3 first-round RT-PCR relied on the HTBI primer set. TCRdb processed the multiplex PCR reads anew with MiXCR; each CDR3 protein has one entry. Of about 570,000 distinct CDR3 sequences listed, about 45% were seen once; the top ten hold roughly 20%. The source material was peripheral blood or thyroid tissue (not recorded which). The receptors derive from an adult woman with Graves' disease, either hyperthyroidism or ophthalmopathy (not recorded which).

The genes are TRBV10-3 and TRBJ1-1; 8 nucleotides line up with TRBD1. CDR1 is ENHRY and CDR2 is SYGVKD in the germline V gene. The CDR3 is 16 residues long. The V segment lost 2 bases and the J segment 4 bases; nucleotides outside the gene matches: 9. DNA for the CDR3: TGTGCCATCAGTGAGCGACGGACAGGGTACGGCACTGAAGCTTTCTTT. Its translation is CAISERRTGYGTEAFF.

J is TRBJ2-6 and V is TRBV28; possible D gene TRBD2, 5 bases. This CDR3 spans 19 amino acids. Per germline, CDR1 MDHEN and CDR2 SYDVKM. The V gene lost 6 bases and the J gene lost 0 bases, with 21 bases spanning the gap. The CDR3 loop is CASRPGRPGFLSGANVLTF. As DNA, the CDR3 is TGTGCCAGCAGGCCCGGACGGCCGGGATTCCTCTCTGGGGCCAACGTCCTGACTTTC.

This clonotype occurred many times. V is TRBV7-9 and J is TRBJ2-2; 11 nucleotides agree with TRBD2. Germline loops: CDR1 SEHNR, CDR2 FQNEAQ (reference sequence). CDR3 size: 18 residues. V dropped 2 bases and J dropped 7; count of bases not matched to a gene: 12. The CDR3 coding sequence is TGTGCCAGCAGCTTACCCTCGACTAGCGGGATCGGGTACGGGGAGCTGTTTTTT. Protein: CASSLPSTSGIGYGELFF.

The V and J genes are TRBV18 and TRBJ1-4; D is ambiguous. Trimming stripped 3 bases from V and 2 bases from J, with 7 bases between. The germline CDR1 and CDR2 sequences are KGHSH and LQKENI. This CDR3 has 14 residues. CDR3 in DNA: TGTGCCAGCTCACCGGGGAGTACTAATGAAAAACTGTTTTTT. Amino acids: CASSPGSTNEKLFF. Supplemented by reference TRBV18 and TRBJ1-4, the full variable domain reads NAGVMQNPRHLVRRRGQEARLRCSPMKGHSHVYWYRQLPEEGLKFMVYLQKENIIDESGMPKERFSAEFPKEGPSILRIQQVVRGDSAAYFCASSPGSTNEKLFFGSGTQLSVL.

This clonotype appeared many times. V and J are TRBV5-1 and TRBJ2-7, with D maybe TRBD2 (5 bases). The CDR3 is 15 residues long. Trimming removed 4 bases from V and 2 bases from J, with 16 bases in between. CDR1 SGHRS and CDR2 YFSETQ come from the germline V gene. The CDR3 region has the DNA TGCGCCAGCAGCCCCGGTGAGGGCCCCACCTACGAGCAGTACTTC. Translated: CASSPGEGPTYEQYF.

J is TRBJ2-6 and V is TRBV7-9; tentatively, D is TRBD1 (5 bases). Germline assignment: CDR1 SEHNR and CDR2 FQNEAQ (reference sequence). V gave up 0 bases and J gave up 0 bases, with 9 bases separating them. The CDR3 covers 17 residues. Written as DNA, the CDR3 is TGTGCCAGCAGCTTAGCGACAGCTCACTCTGGGGCCAACGTCCTGACTTTC. Translating it yields CASSLATAHSGANVLTF.

The J gene is TRBJ2-7, the V gene TRBV15, with D possibly being TRBD1 (6 bases). Per the germline V gene, CDR1 is LNHNV and CDR2 is YYDKDF (reference sequence). The CDR3 spans 15 residues. The V end was cut by 6 bases, the J end by 1 base, with 16 bases between. In DNA form, the CDR3 reads TGTGCCACCAGTAACCAGATCGACAGGTCCTACGAGCAGTACTTC. It is translated as CATSNQIDRSYEQYF.

Many counts were recorded for this clonotype. J is TRBJ2-7 and V is TRBV29-1, with D perhaps matching TRBD1 (6 bases). V dropped 6 bases and J dropped 0 bases, with 9 bases sitting between them. Germline CDR1 SQVTM, CDR2 ANQGSEA. The CDR3 is made up of 12 amino acids. CDR3 protein: CSVSTGSYEQYF. The DNA for the CDR3 is TGCAGCGTATCGACAGGCTCCTACGAGCAGTACTTC.

The chain uses TRBV29-1 and TRBJ2-5; TRBD2 matches 7 bases. The CDR3 is made up of 13 amino acids. V gave up 4 bases and J gave up 0 bases; unmatched junction bases: 2. Germline values: CDR1 SQVTM, CDR2 ANQGSEA. The DNA for the CDR3 is TGCAGCGTTGGGGAGGGAGACCAAGAGACCCAGTACTTC. It encodes CSVGEGDQETQYF.

This chain uses TRBV20-1 with TRBJ2-5; 10 positions agree with TRBD2. CDR1 and CDR2 from the germline V gene are DFQATT and SNEGSKA (reference sequence). Trimming removed 5 bases from V and 1 base from J; junction bases left unmatched: 19. The CDR3 is 19 amino acids. In DNA form, the CDR3 reads TGCAGTGCTGCTAGTGTCCGGACTAGCGGTTTACCCCTCCAAGAGACCCAGTACTTC. Encoded protein: CSAASVRTSGLPLQETQYF.

V and J are TRBV27 and TRBJ1-5, with D possibly TRBD1 on 5 matching bases. The V gene lost 5 bases and the J gene lost 14 bases, with 28 bases spanning the gap. There are 16 residues in the CDR3. From germline, CDR1 is MNHEY and CDR2 SMNVEV (reference sequence). CDR3 region: CASSTTGLAGVTYEHF. The CDR3 DNA is TGTGCCAGCAGTACGACGGGACTAGCGGGCGTTACCTACGAGCATTTT.

This clonotype was detected many times. The V and J genes are TRBV29-1 and TRBJ1-1; D is possibly TRBD1 (6 bases). Germline CDR1 and CDR2: SQVTM and ANQGSEA. V was cut by 5 bases and J by 1 base, with 17 bases left in between. The CDR3 runs to 15 residues. CDR3 in amino acids: CSVSSGHRGNTEAFF. In nucleotides, the CDR3 is TGCAGCGTTTCTTCGGGACACCGAGGGAACACTGAAGCTTTCTTT.

This chain links TRBV12-3 or TRBV12-4 with TRBJ1-1, with D unclear. The length of the CDR3 is 15 residues. Trimming removed 5 bases at V and 13 bases at J, with 26 bases between. The CDR3 bases are TGTGCCAGCAGTCCGCGACTAGCGGGAAGGGAGCTGTTTTTCTTT. Its translation is CASSPRLAGRELFFF.

Many counts were recorded for this clonotype. The chain couples TRBV7-2 to TRBJ2-5; 9 bases are shared with TRBD2. The CDR3 runs 15 residues. The V gene end was trimmed by 4 bases and the J gene end by 2 bases; junction bases not matched to a gene: 5. Germline CDR1 SGHTA, CDR2 FQGNSA. CDR3 sequence (DNA): TGTGCCAGCAGCTCAGGTCTAGCGGGACAAGAGACCCAGTACTTC. This sequence encodes CASSSGLAGQETQYF.

In regard to this clonotype: With a much larger clone just one base away, this may be a read error. The chain is built from TRBV29-1 and TRBJ1-3; TRBD1 might be the D (6 bases). This CDR3 spans 13 amino acids. CDR1 is SQVTM, CDR2 ANQGSEA, per germline. CDR3 coding DNA: TGCAGCGCCCAGGGGTTCTCTGGAAGCACCATATATTTT. Its protein product is CSAQGFSGSTIYF.

The sample holds a few counts of this clonotype. The chain joins TRBV10-3 to TRBJ1-1; a weak D match, TRBD1 (5 bases). V was pared by 2 bases and J by 11 bases, with 12 bases between. Germline CDR1 and CDR2: ENHRY and SYGVKD. The CDR3 length is 12 residues. The CDR3 is CAISEGALGAFF. The CDR3 nucleotides are TGTGCCATCAGTGAGGGGGCCTTGGGGGCTTTCTTT.

The V gene is TRBV7-2, the J gene TRBJ2-7; tentative D call: TRBD2 (5 bases). Germline lookup yields CDR1 SGHTA and CDR2 FQGNSA. V lost 3 bases to trimming and J lost 6 bases, with 12 bases between them. CDR3 length: 13 amino acids. CDR3 in DNA: TGTGCCAGCAGCTTGGGCGGACTGGCCGAGCAGTACTTC. This encodes CASSLGGLAEQYF. Based on the CDR3 plus reference TRBV7-2 and TRBJ2-7, the full variable domain is GAGVSQSPSNKVTEKGKDVELRCDPISGHTALYWYRQSLGQGLEFLIYFQGNSAPDKSGLPSDRFSAERTGGSVSTLTIQRTQQEDSAVYLCASSLGGLAEQYFGPGTRLTVT.

This rearrangement joins TRBV7-2 to TRBJ2-7; D unclear. CDR3 length equals 18 residues. V gave up 0 bases and J gave up 3 bases, with 21 bases separating them. Germline V gene lookup returns CDR1 SGHTA and CDR2 FQGNSA. The CDR3 sequence: CASSLALMGSYRNYEQYF. The CDR3 bases are TGTGCCAGCAGCTTAGCGCTGATGGGTAGTTACCGAAACTACGAGCAGTACTTC. The complete variable domain, with remaining parts taken from reference TRBV7-2 and TRBJ2-7, reads GAGVSQSPSNKVTEKGKDVELRCDPISGHTALYWYRQSLGQGLEFLIYFQGNSAPDKSGLPSDRFSAERTGGSVSTLTIQRTQQEDSAVYLCASSLALMGSYRNYEQYFGPGTRLTVT.

This clonotype was found a few times. The CDR3 protein is CSFSSLNYANTGELFF. The CDR3 DNA reads as TGCAGTTTTAGCAGTTTAAACTACGCGAACACCGGGGAGCTGTTTTTT. The chain employs TRBV20-1 and TRBJ2-2; D is unclear. There are 16 residues in the CDR3. Germline V gives CDR1 DFQATT, CDR2 SNEGSKA (reference sequence). V was pared by 8 bases and J by 0 bases, with 19 bases between.

In regard to this clonotype: The junction and the germline gene differ at one end; a read error may be behind it. This chain uses TRBV2 with TRBJ2-7, with 9 bases matching TRBD1. This CDR3 is built from 13 residues. Germline values: CDR1 SNHLY, CDR2 FYNNEI. The CDR3 is CASSYTGGGELYF. The CDR3 nucleotides are TGTGCCAGCAGTTATACAGGGGGCGGGGAGCTGTACTTC.